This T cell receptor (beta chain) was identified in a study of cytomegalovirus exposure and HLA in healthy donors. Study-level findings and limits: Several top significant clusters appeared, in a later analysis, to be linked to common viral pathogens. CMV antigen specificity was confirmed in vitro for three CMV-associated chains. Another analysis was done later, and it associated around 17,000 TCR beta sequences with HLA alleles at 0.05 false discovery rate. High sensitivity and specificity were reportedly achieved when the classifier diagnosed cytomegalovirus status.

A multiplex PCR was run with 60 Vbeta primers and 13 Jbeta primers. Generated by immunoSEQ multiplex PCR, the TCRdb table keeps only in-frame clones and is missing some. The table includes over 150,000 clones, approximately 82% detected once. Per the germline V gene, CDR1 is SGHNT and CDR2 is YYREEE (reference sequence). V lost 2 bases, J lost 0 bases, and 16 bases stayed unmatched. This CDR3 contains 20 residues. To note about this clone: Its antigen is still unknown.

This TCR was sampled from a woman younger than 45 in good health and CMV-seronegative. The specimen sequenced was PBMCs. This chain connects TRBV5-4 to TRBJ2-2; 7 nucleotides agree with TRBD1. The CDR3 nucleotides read TGTGCCAGCAGCTTAATGTCAGGGGGTACTAGTGGGACGAACACCGGGGAGCTGTTTTTT. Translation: CASSLMSGGTSGTNTGELFF.